The rows below give T cell receptor beta chains drawn from one sample of a study of T cells after posttransplantation cyclophosphamide. Method: immunoSEQ multiplex PCR; TCRdb's copy keeps in-frame clones and lacks some. Of over 15,000 clones in the sample, 65% to 75% were seen once. The sequences come from PBMCs, collected after an allogeneic stem cell transplant with post-transplant cyclophosphamide. These receptors all come from a male patient in his thirties who received an allogeneic stem cell transplant from a related donor, was CMV-positive, and had acute GVHD only. The graft donor may have given rise to some T cells. Each CDR3 is given with its conserved first and last residue.

v_call	j_call	cdr3_length	cdr3_aa
TRBV4-3	TRBJ1-2	16	CASSQEGTGSYYGYTF
TRBV18	TRBJ1-1	15	CASSPGGDGSTEAFF
TRBV9	TRBJ1-5	18	CASSVKSRTGNSNQPQHF
TRBV28	TRBJ1-5	15	CASSSGQGGNQPQHF
TRBV5-1	TRBJ2-3	13	CASRPPSGDTQYF
TRBV5-1	TRBJ2-3	14	CASTQYYSTDTQYF
TRBV11-2	TRBJ1-4	13	CASSLDRGEKLFF
TRBV12-5	TRBJ2-2	15	CASGLVQGGTGELFF
TRBV7-2	TRBJ1-2	13	CASSLVATYGYTF
TRBV7-8	TRBJ1-1	16	CASSSSPTGTNTEAFF
TRBV7-2	TRBJ1-6	15	CASSLMTGTNSPLHF
TRBV6-5	TRBJ2-7	15	CASSPGPGFSYEQYF
TRBV5-6	TRBJ2-3	14	CASSFYRDTDTQYF
TRBV7-2	TRBJ1-1	15	CASSLGRVLGTEAFF
TRBV6-5	TRBJ1-6	15	CASSFRTGKRSPLHF
TRBV4-2	TRBJ2-5	15	CASSQDNQGSETQYF